The 25 T cell receptor beta chains presented below share a single source sample, sequenced in a study of response to subunit inactivated influenza vaccine (dated by TCRdb to the late 2010s). Libraries were made using RT-PCR. TCRdb names Illumina HiSeq 2500 as the instrument used. TCRdb reprocessed the public reads (quality trimming at Q25 with fastp, clone calling with MiXCR) and kept in-frame beta chains. Entries are consolidated by CDR3 protein sequence, retaining the most common genes and DNA. This sample holds hundreds of thousands of distinct CDR3 sequences; over 25% were observed only once. Approximately 1.9% of the sample is held by the ten biggest clonotypes. The material was CD4+ T cells sorted from PBMCs, obtained roughly 5 days after vaccination. These receptors all come from a middle-aged man who received an inactivated influenza vaccine. Donor details come from another sample of the same person, matched by shared clones.

This clonotype was observed a few times. V and J are TRBV7-3 and TRBJ1-3; D remains ambiguous. The ends were cut back, 0 bases at V and 4 bases at J, with 16 bases in the middle. CDR1 and CDR2 from the germline V gene are SGHTA and FQGTGA. The CDR3 is 17 residues long. This CDR3 is CASSLTPVSSSGNTIYF. As DNA, the CDR3 is TGTGCCAGCAGCTTAACGCCAGTCAGTTCGTCCGGAAACACCATATATTTT.

This clonotype was counted only a few times. The genes are TRBV5-6 and TRBJ2-1, with 7 bases identical to TRBD2. The germline CDR1 and CDR2 sequences are SGHDT and YYEEEE. V lost 2 bases and J lost 7; bases outside the gene matches: 9. The CDR3 has 15 residues. The CDR3 loop reads CASSLSPFSGNEQFF. The CDR3 nucleotides are TGTGCCAGCAGCTTATCCCCCTTTAGCGGGAATGAGCAGTTCTTC.

The chain uses TRBV6-5 and TRBJ2-7; D is possibly TRBD1 (5 bases). This CDR3 is built from 13 residues. Looked up from germline, CDR1 is MNHEY and CDR2 is SVGAGI. V was trimmed by 6 bases and J by 7 bases, leaving 16 bases between them. The CDR3 reads CASSYTRVGEQYF. The CDR3 coding sequence is TGTGCCAGCAGCTATACCAGGGTAGGAGAGCAGTACTTC.

This clonotype has at least ten counts. The chain combines TRBV5-1 with TRBJ2-1, with TRBD2 identical over 13 bases. The CDR3 has 15 residues. Trimming took 4 bases from V and 5 from J; bases not matched to a gene: 3. Germline V gene data show CDR1 as SGHRS and CDR2 as YFSETQ. The CDR3 loop reads CASSLGLAGDNEQFF. The CDR3 nucleotides read TGCGCCAGCAGCCTCGGACTAGCGGGAGACAATGAGCAGTTCTTC. The full variable domain, its missing parts supplied by reference TRBV5-1 and TRBJ2-1, is KAGVTQTPRYLIKTRGQQVTLSCSPISGHRSVSWYQQTPGQGLQFLFEYFSETQRNKGNFPGRFSGRQFSNSRSEMNVSTLELGDSALYLCASSLGLAGDNEQFFGPGTRLTVL.

The V and J genes are TRBV27 and TRBJ2-7; D is unclear. Germline V gene data show CDR1 as MNHEY and CDR2 as SMNVEV (reference sequence). V lost 2 bases and J lost 0, with 5 bases in between. The CDR3 covers 13 residues. Here the CDR3 reads CASSLKDSYEQYF. The CDR3 region has the DNA TGTGCCAGCAGTTTAAAGGACTCCTACGAGCAGTACTTC.

The CDR3 DNA reads TGCGCCAGCAGCTTGACCGGGGGAACCTACAATGAGCAGTTCTTC. It is translated as CASSLTGGTYNEQFF. J is TRBJ2-1 and V is TRBV5-1; possible D gene TRBD2, 6 bases. Germline loops: CDR1 SGHRS, CDR2 YFSETQ. Trimming cost V 1 base and J 2 bases, with 10 bases left between them. The CDR3 consists of 15 residues. Based on the CDR3 plus reference TRBV5-1 and TRBJ2-1, the full variable domain is KAGVTQTPRYLIKTRGQQVTLSCSPISGHRSVSWYQQTPGQGLQFLFEYFSETQRNKGNFPGRFSGRQFSNSRSEMNVSTLELGDSALYLCASSLTGGTYNEQFFGPGTRLTVL.

This clonotype was counted only a few times. V usage is TRBV15 and J usage is TRBJ1-4; D might be TRBD1 (6 bases). V gave up 0 bases and J gave up 5 bases, with 13 bases separating them. The CDR3 is 16 residues long. Germline values: CDR1 LNHNV, CDR2 YYDKDF (reference sequence). As DNA, the CDR3 is TGTGCCACCAGCAGAGATCCTAGGACAGAGAATGAAAAACTGTTTTTT. This gives the protein CATSRDPRTENEKLFF.

This clonotype was seen a handful of times. V usage is TRBV21-1 and J usage is TRBJ2-3; the table's D call, TRBD1, was not checked against the DNA. TRBV21-1 is a pseudogene segment. This CDR3 has 17 amino acids. The CDR3 bases are TGTGCCAGCAGCGCGGCTGCCCGGGACGTTCCAACGGATACGCAGTATTTT. This codes for CASSAAARDVPTDTQYF.

This clonotype was seen a handful of times. This sequence joins TRBV25-1 and TRBJ2-5; TRBD2 agrees at 8 bases. The CDR3 runs to 16 residues. Germline values: CDR1 MGHDK, CDR2 SYGVNS. Losses at the gene ends were 1 base for V and 2 bases for J; bases not matched to a gene: 6. The CDR3 here is CASSELSGGEQETQYF. In nucleotides, the CDR3 is TGTGCCAGCAGTGAATTAAGCGGGGGCGAACAAGAGACCCAGTACTTC.

The chain carries TRBV6-1 and TRBJ1-5; perhaps TRBD1 as D (6 bases). The CDR3 has 14 amino acids. The germline V gene encodes CDR1 MNHNS and CDR2 SASEGT. V lost 6 bases to trimming and J lost 4 bases, with 13 bases between them. Here the CDR3 DNA reads TGTGCCAGCAGCCGAACTCAGGGGAATCAGCCCCAGCATTTT. Translating gives CASSRTQGNQPQHF.

The genes are TRBV11-2 and TRBJ2-5, with TRBD1 matching 8 bases. Germline loops: CDR1 SGHAT, CDR2 FQNNGV. The CDR3 is 17 residues long. V lost 2 bases and J lost 4; bases outside the gene matches: 12. The CDR3 coding sequence is TGTGCCAGCAGCTTAACCCCGGACAGGGCGTGGTCAGAGACCCAGTACTTC. Encoded protein: CASSLTPDRAWSETQYF.

The table lists this clonotype with a few counts. This sequence joins TRBV12-3 or TRBV12-4 and TRBJ1-1; the D gene is possibly TRBD1 (5 bases). This CDR3 contains 11 residues. V lost 6 bases and J 6 bases, leaving 8 bases between the germline ends. The CDR3 coding sequence is TGTGCCAGCAGATCGGGGGCTGAAGCTTTCTTT. Amino acids: CASRSGAEAFF.

The gene calls are TRBV6-6 and TRBJ1-6; 7 bases are a match to TRBD1. From germline, CDR1 is MNHNY and CDR2 SVGAGI (reference sequence). The CDR3 covers 13 residues. Trimming removed 5 bases from V and 9 bases from J; junction bases left unmatched: 4. This CDR3 reads CASSEDRFSPLHF. The CDR3, as DNA: TGTGCCAGCAGTGAGGACAGGTTTTCACCCCTCCACTTT.

The rearrangement links TRBV2 to TRBJ2-7; 12 bases are a match to TRBD2. The CDR3 totals 15 residues. The V gene's germline CDR1 is SNHLY and CDR2 FYNNEI. V lost 6 bases, J lost 1 base, and 4 bases stayed unmatched. The CDR3 nucleotides read TGTGCCAGCAGGGCCGGACTAGCGGGGTCCTACGAGCAGTACTTC. Protein product: CASRAGLAGSYEQYF.

The chain links TRBV7-2 to TRBJ1-1; 7 bases are shared with TRBD1. Trimming took 4 bases from V and 4 from J; bases not matched to a gene: 6. Germline CDR1 SGHTA, CDR2 FQGNSA. The length of the CDR3 is 14 residues. For the CDR3, the DNA is TGTGCCAGCAGCTCCTTGACAGGGCCCACTGAAGCTTTCTTT. It is translated as CASSSLTGPTEAFF.

A few counts support this clonotype. V is TRBV12-3 or TRBV12-4 and J is TRBJ1-1; unclear D gene. This CDR3 contains 13 residues. V was trimmed by 6 bases and J by 5 bases, leaving 13 bases between them. CDR3 DNA sequence: TGTGCCAGCAGCGGACGGGTCTGGACTGAAGCTTTCTTT. It specifies CASSGRVWTEAFF.

The chain links TRBV7-2 to TRBJ2-1, with D tentatively TRBD1 (5 bases). The length of the CDR3 is 15 residues. V lost 1 base to trimming and J lost 2 bases, with 9 bases between them. Germline assignment: CDR1 SGHTA and CDR2 FQGNSA. CDR3 residues: CASSLEGAPYNEQFF. CDR3 nucleotide sequence: TGTGCCAGCAGCTTAGAAGGGGCCCCCTACAATGAGCAGTTCTTC. Based on the CDR3 plus reference TRBV7-2 and TRBJ2-1, the full variable domain is GAGVSQSPSNKVTEKGKDVELRCDPISGHTALYWYRQSLGQGLEFLIYFQGNSAPDKSGLPSDRFSAERTGGSVSTLTIQRTQQEDSAVYLCASSLEGAPYNEQFFGPGTRLTVL.

The rearrangement uses TRBV7-9 and TRBJ2-7, with D tentatively TRBD1 or TRBD2 (5 bases each). The CDR3 spans 14 residues. Trimming took off 3 bases at V and 7 bases at J, with 16 bases between the two ends. Germline assignment: CDR1 SEHNR and CDR2 FQNEAQ (reference sequence). DNA for the CDR3: TGTGCCAGCAGCTTTGATCTCGGGGCAGGGGAGCAGTACTTC. Translation: CASSFDLGAGEQYF.

The rearrangement joins TRBV7-9 to TRBJ2-1; a weak D match, TRBD1 (5 bases). This CDR3 contains 13 residues. V was clipped by 3 bases and J by 5 bases, with 8 bases between them. The germline V gene has CDR1 SEHNR and CDR2 FQNEAQ (reference sequence). The CDR3 region is CASSFDRHNEQFF. The CDR3 DNA reads TGTGCCAGCAGCTTCGACAGACACAATGAGCAGTTCTTC.

V gene TRBV28 combines with J gene TRBJ1-1, with TRBD1 matching 8 bases. Looked up from germline, CDR1 is MDHEN and CDR2 is SYDVKM. The CDR3 sequence is 14 residues long. V shed 3 bases, J shed 10 bases, and the junction held 10 bases outside the gene matches. The CDR3 loop reads CASSFRQGTIGAFF. CDR3 coding DNA: TGTGCCAGCAGTTTTAGACAGGGGACAATAGGAGCTTTCTTT.

The chain couples TRBV11-2 to TRBJ1-5, with no clear D. The germline V gene has CDR1 SGHAT and CDR2 FQNNGV. CDR3 length: 14 amino acids. V was shortened by 0 bases and J by 6 bases, with 9 bases between the two germline ends. The DNA for the CDR3 is TGTGCCAGCAGCTTAGAGGCGGCGAGTCAGCCCCAGCATTTT. Translated, it gives CASSLEAASQPQHF.

The chain joins TRBV4-2 to TRBJ2-7, with D possibly TRBD2 on 5 matching bases. The germline V gene encodes CDR1 LGHNA and CDR2 YNFKEQ. The CDR3 length is 15 residues. V was pared by 0 bases and J by 1 base, with 10 bases between. CDR3 coding DNA: TGTGCCAGCAGCCAAGATTTAGAGGGTTCCTACGAGCAGTACTTC. It codes for CASSQDLEGSYEQYF.

This clonotype was seen a handful of times. J is TRBJ2-6 and V is TRBV5-1; D call uncertain. The CDR3 extends over 16 amino acids. The V gene lost 0 bases and the J gene lost 1 base, with 8 bases spanning the gap. Germline lookup yields CDR1 SGHRS and CDR2 YFSETQ. The CDR3 DNA sequence: TGCGCCAGCAGCTTGGAACGTCCTTCTGGGGCCAACGTCCTGACTTTC. Its protein is CASSLERPSGANVLTF.

This chain links TRBV20-1 with TRBJ1-5; possible D gene TRBD1, 5 bases. Trimming cost V 4 bases and J 3 bases, with 16 bases left between them. The CDR3 runs to 15 residues. The germline V gene has CDR1 DFQATT and CDR2 SNEGSKA (reference sequence). For the CDR3, the DNA is TGCAGTGCTATAACTGGGGCCAAAGCCAATCAGCCCCAGCATTTT. As protein: CSAITGAKANQPQHF.

This clonotype has a handful of counts. The J gene is TRBJ2-5, the V gene TRBV7-3; D remains unclear. The V end lost 0 bases, the J end lost 2 bases, and 10 bases lay between the germline ends. The CDR3 has 15 amino acids. Looked up from germline, CDR1 is SGHTA and CDR2 is FQGTGA. DNA of the CDR3: TGTGCCAGCAGCTTAACGGTGGGCAGACAAGAGACCCAGTACTTC. Its protein product is CASSLTVGRQETQYF.